This T cell receptor (beta chain) was identified in a study of blood T cell repertoires in COVID-19. Study-wide context: The United States, Italy and Spain were the sources of the acute and convalescent COVID-19 samples. From T cells, B-cell-depleted T cells, or PBMCs came the material, which was cDNA or gDNA.

Enrolment of Seattle patients took place during active infection, and they were followed longitudinally. In the original analysis: Estimation of nucleated cell counts relied on the amplification of reference gene primers. Profiling relied on immunoSEQ multiplex PCR, and the TCRdb table lists in-frame clones only, not all of them. D and trimming were read from the DNA, whereas the V and J calls and clone size are those reported in that table. The sample contains some 200,000 clones, around four fifths of which appear only once. V dropped 3 bases and J dropped 10; count of bases not matched to a gene: 9. The CDR3 is made up of 14 amino acids. Germline CDR1 reads DFQATT; CDR2 reads SNEGSKA (reference sequence).

This sequence originates from a man between 60 and 75 years old with COVID-19, enrolled during active disease. The chain carries TRBV20-1 and TRBJ2-1; TRBD2 aligns across 10 bases. The sequenced material came from peripheral blood. CDR3 sequence (DNA): TGCAGTGCTAGTAGGCTAGCGGGAGCGGGGGAGCAGTTCTTC. It codes for CSASRLAGAGEQFF.